Listed below are T cell receptor beta chains from one sample, sequenced in a study of cytomegalovirus exposure and HLA in healthy donors. Sequencing used immunoSEQ multiplex PCR; TCRdb keeps in-frame clones, though not all of them. Here the sample spans over 110,000 clones, around 84% being singletons. The sample consisted of PBMCs. The source of these receptors is a man aged 18 to 35 in good health and CMV-seropositive. Each CDR3 is given without its conserved first and last residue. Size tells how often a clone was seen (once, few, many) or the class of an expanded clone, and some rows leave it out.

clone_size,j_call,v_call,cdr3_aa
NA,TRBJ1-1,TRBV29-1,SVGSGDEAF
NA,TRBJ2-1,TRBV30,AWSVSWEQF
NA,TRBJ2-7,TRBV29-1,SVMGLAGVGEQY
NA,TRBJ1-2,TRBV9,ASSSAEDFPNYGYT
NA,TRBJ1-4,TRBV6-1,ASSRQGRDEKLF
NA,TRBJ1-5,TRBV5-1,ASSLGTAGQGEPQH
few,TRBJ1-2,TRBV13,ASSLGLFGYT
NA,TRBJ1-2,TRBV28,ASSSPGTFSGYT
NA,TRBJ1-4,TRBV6-5,ASSLRTGDEKLF
NA,TRBJ2-1,TRBV7-9,ASSARLAGVYV
NA,TRBJ2-1,TRBV4-2,ASSQDYGTGGWNEQF
NA,TRBJ1-1,TRBV5-1,ASSFQANTEAF
NA,TRBJ2-7,TRBV30,AWQGSPYEQY
NA,TRBJ2-7,TRBV5-1,ASSTGAGDLYEQY
NA,TRBJ1-2,TRBV4-2,ASSQDRGQRRF
NA,TRBJ2-7,TRBV5-1,ASSFDMGYEQY
NA,TRBJ1-2,TRBV30,AWSAGAGYGYT
NA,TRBJ1-2,TRBV30,AWRQHHGYT
NA,TRBJ1-4,TRBV13,ASSQGGRAEKLF
NA,TRBJ2-2,TRBV15,ATKGGGVTPGELF
NA,TRBJ2-1,TRBV6-1,ASSEGLAGFDEQF
NA,TRBJ1-1,TRBV5-4,ASSLYFGGRAGAF
NA,TRBJ2-7,TRBV7-8,ASSFSGIAGEQY
NA,TRBJ1-1,TRBV27,ASSTGNTEAF
NA,TRBJ2-1,TRBV2,ASSENGPEF
NA,TRBJ2-2,TRBV7-9,ASRGQAVAGELF
NA,TRBJ1-2,TRBV6-5,ASALDRANYGYT
NA,TRBJ2-2,TRBV18,ASSPLVSLRELF
NA,TRBJ2-1,TRBV7-8,ASSLGGGTTILNEQF
NA,TRBJ2-7,TRBV6-5,ASSYWGTGGHEQY
NA,TRBJ2-1,TRBV27,ASRYGTRNNEQF